The 8 T cell receptor beta chains in this list originate from one sample, sequenced in a study of blood T cells in healthy people across ages (dated by TCRdb to about 2015). Libraries were made using 5' RACE. The instrument given in TCRdb is Illumina HiSeq 2500. A second about 7 to 12 cycle PCR used a sample-barcoded 5' primer and a J-beta primer mix. Starting from the raw public reads, TCRdb applied fastp trimming at Q25, assembled clones with MiXCR and retained in-frame beta chains. Each record represents a unique CDR3 protein, reported with the most common genes and DNA among its rows. The sample data list 270,000 or so distinct CDR3 sequences, and less than 30% of these were observed just once. Roughly 28% of the sample goes to the ten largest clones. Sequencing used blood. The receptors were gathered from a woman in her seventies in good health.

The chain combines TRBV7-2 with TRBJ1-3, with D tentatively TRBD1 (5 bases). Germline CDR1 SGHTA, CDR2 FQGNSA. Trimming removed 5 bases at V and 6 bases at J, with 8 bases between. The CDR3 sequence is 12 residues long. The CDR3 protein is CASSLRVNTIYF. Written as DNA, the CDR3 is TGTGCCAGCAGCCTCAGGGTAAACACCATATATTTT.

Ten or more counts support this clonotype. This chain joins TRBV7-3 and TRBJ1-1, with a weak D call TRBD1 (6 bases). The germline gives CDR1 SGHTA, CDR2 FQGTGA. This CDR3 spans 13 amino acids. Trimming took 5 bases from V and 2 from J, leaving 9 bases between them. The CDR3 DNA sequence: TGTGCCAGCAGCCTAGGGACAAACACTGAAGCTTTCTTT. Its translation: CASSLGTNTEAFF. The whole variable domain, filled in from reference TRBV7-3 and TRBJ1-1, reads GAGVSQTPSNKVTEKGKYVELRCDPISGHTALYWYRQSLGQGPEFLIYFQGTGAADDSGLPNDRFFAVRPEGSVSTLKIQRTERGDSAVYLCASSLGTNTEAFFGQGTRLTVV.

The rearrangement joins TRBV29-1 to TRBJ2-5, with D possibly being TRBD1 (6 bases). Per the germline V gene, CDR1 is SQVTM and CDR2 is ANQGSEA. V lost 3 bases to trimming and J lost 5 bases, with 13 bases between them. The CDR3 is 13 amino acids. The CDR3 nucleotides read TGCAGCGTTGATATCAGGGGCGGGGAGACCCAGTACTTC. Protein: CSVDIRGGETQYF.

The V call is TRBV7-3, the J call TRBJ1-2; 8 bases agree with TRBD1. Germline trimming cut 0 bases from V and 8 bases from J; bases unmatched to any gene: 8. The CDR3 runs to 15 residues. Germline V gives CDR1 SGHTA, CDR2 FQGTGA. CDR3 amino acids: CASSLTRQGAGGYTF. The CDR3 DNA follows: TGTGCCAGCAGCTTAACTCGTCAGGGGGCGGGCGGCTACACCTTC.

The rearrangement joins TRBV20-1 to TRBJ1-4, with D possibly matching TRBD1 (5 bases). The CDR3 spans 13 residues. Germline V CDR1 and CDR2: DFQATT, SNEGSKA (reference sequence). Trimming shortened V by 3 bases and J by 3 bases, and 8 bases separated the two germline ends. CDR3 bases: TGCAGTGCTAGCAGGGTGGCTAATGAAAAACTGTTTTTT. Its protein product is CSASRVANEKLFF.

The V gene is TRBV16, the J gene TRBJ1-2, with 9 nucleotides matching TRBD1. Germline V gene sequence: CDR1 KGHSY, CDR2 FQNENV. Losses at the gene ends were 4 bases for V and 0 bases for J; bases not matched to a gene: 9. This CDR3 comprises 17 residues. The CDR3 DNA follows: TGTGCCAGCAGCCGACCGGGACAGGGCACTCCTAACTATGGCTACACCTTC. Encoded protein: CASSRPGQGTPNYGYTF.

This clonotype was observed a handful of times. The gene calls are TRBV29-1 and TRBJ2-5; weak D call: TRBD2 (5 bases). The assigned J gene may be wrong: the sequence end matches TRBJ2-1 better. There are 12 residues in the CDR3. Germline CDR1 is SQVTM and CDR2 is ANQGSEA. The CDR3, as DNA: TGCAGCCCAGGACTGAAGGGAAATGAGCAGTTCTTC. It is translated as CSPGLKGNEQFF.

In this sample, this clonotype turned up a few times. V gene TRBV20-1 combines with J gene TRBJ2-4; TRBD1 aligns across 8 bases. Germline trimming cut 2 bases from V and 5 bases from J; bases unmatched to any gene: 5. The germline V gene encodes CDR1 DFQATT and CDR2 SNEGSKA (reference sequence). The CDR3 spans 14 residues. CDR3 sequence reads: CSARRVQGENIQYF. DNA of the CDR3: TGCAGTGCTAGACGAGTACAGGGGGAAAACATTCAGTACTTC.